Below, 30 T cell receptor beta chains from the same sample are listed, as sequenced in a study of identical twins. TCRdb used MiXCR to reprocess the 5' RACE reads, holding one entry per CDR3 protein. Found here are under 500,000 distinct CDR3 sequences, approximately 14% of them singletons; the top ten hold approximately 1%. The sample also formed part of further work on yellow fever vaccine responses in identical twins.

Sample: CD4+ T cells sorted from blood. These receptors were obtained from a woman aged 18-30 years in good health.

This clonotype was seen only a few times. The rearrangement uses TRBV30 and TRBJ2-1, with 9 bases matching TRBD1. Germline V lookup: CDR1 GTSNPN, CDR2 SVGIG (reference sequence). J lost 4 bases, V lost 3 bases, and 19 bases had no gene match. The CDR3 sequence is 19 residues long. The CDR3 loop is CAWRLLGQGIGWEYNEQFF. The CDR3 DNA reads TGTGCCTGGAGACTTTTGGGACAGGGAATCGGATGGGAATACAATGAGCAGTTCTTC. Using reference TRBV30 and TRBJ2-1 for the parts outside the CDR3, the full variable domain is SQTIHQWPATLVQPVGSPLSLECTVEGTSNPNLYWYRQAAGRGLQLLFYSVGIGQISSEVPQNLSASRPQDRQFILSSKKLLLSDSGFYLCAWRLLGQGIGWEYNEQFFGPGTRLTVL.

This clonotype was picked up a small number of times. The V gene is TRBV12-3 or TRBV12-4, the J gene TRBJ2-1; the D is unclear. The CDR3 extends over 15 amino acids. V lost 4 bases and J lost 0, with 10 bases in between. CDR3 nucleotide sequence: TGTGCCAGCAGTTCACAAATAAGCTCCTACAATGAGCAGTTCTTC. It encodes CASSSQISSYNEQFF.

This clonotype has at least ten counts. The chain employs TRBV4-3 and TRBJ1-2; D is undetermined. V was cut by 0 bases and J by 6 bases, with 14 bases left in between. This CDR3 is 15 amino acids long. CDR1 and CDR2 (germline): LGHNA, YSLEER. The CDR3 DNA sequence: TGCGCCAGCAGCCAAGATTGGCGGACGCCTGATGGCTACACCTTC. This codes for CASSQDWRTPDGYTF.

This clonotype appeared many times. V gene TRBV7-6 combines with J gene TRBJ2-1, with 9 bases aligning to TRBD2. With V trimmed by 1 base and J by 6 bases, 4 bases remained unmatched. Germline V gene data show CDR1 as SGHVS and CDR2 as FNYEAQ. The CDR3 spans 15 residues. CDR3 nucleotides: TGTGCCAGCAGCTTAGTGGCGGGAGGGCCCAATGAGCAGTTCTTC. Translating it yields CASSLVAGGPNEQFF.

V gene TRBV20-1 combines with J gene TRBJ2-6; TRBD1 matches 8 bases. The germline V gene encodes CDR1 DFQATT and CDR2 SNEGSKA (reference sequence). The CDR3 length is 17 residues. V was pared by 5 bases and J by 4 bases, with 13 bases of the junction left unmatched. The CDR3 region has the DNA TGCAGTGCTCAGGGACAGGCAACGCTGGGGGGGGCCAACGTCCTGACTTTC. Amino acids: CSAQGQATLGGANVLTF.

The chain links TRBV7-6 to TRBJ2-5, with no clear D. Trimming cost V 6 bases and J 6 bases, with 14 bases left between them. The CDR3 consists of 13 residues. The germline V gene has CDR1 SGHVS and CDR2 FNYEAQ. For the CDR3, the DNA is TGTGCCAGCAGACCCTCGAACGGCAAGACCCAGTACTTC. Translating it yields CASRPSNGKTQYF.

This clonotype occurred many times. This sequence joins TRBV24-1 and TRBJ2-5; a possible D gene is TRBD1 (6 bases). This CDR3 comprises 15 residues. The germline CDR1 and CDR2 sequences are KGHDR and SFDVKD. The V end lost 3 bases, the J end lost 4 bases, and 14 bases lay between the germline ends. The CDR3 DNA reads TGTGCCACCAGTGATCCGACAGGTCCGGGAGAGACCCAGTACTTC. It is translated as CATSDPTGPGETQYF.

V is TRBV5-5 and J is TRBJ2-1, with TRBD2 identical over 14 bases. The CDR3 is 16 amino acids. The V and J ends lost 5 bases and 7 bases, in that order; junction bases with no gene match: 8. Germline loops: CDR1 SGHKS, CDR2 YYEKEE (reference sequence). The CDR3 here is CASSLLGLAGGNEQFF. CDR3 DNA sequence: TGTGCCAGCAGTCTGCTTGGACTAGCGGGAGGAAATGAGCAGTTCTTC.

This chain uses TRBV5-1 with TRBJ2-5; D tentatively fits TRBD1 or TRBD2 (5 bases each). The germline V gene has CDR1 SGHRS and CDR2 YFSETQ. V lost 1 base to trimming and J lost 1 base, with 11 bases between them. This CDR3 is 15 amino acids long. CDR3 DNA: TGCGCCAGCAGCTTGTCGGGACCCTCCCAAGAGACCCAGTACTTC. It specifies CASSLSGPSQETQYF.

There are a few counts of this clonotype. The rearrangement links TRBV7-9 to TRBJ2-3, with TRBD2 as a possible D gene (5 bases). The CDR3 has 16 amino acids. Per germline, CDR1 SEHNR and CDR2 FQNEAQ (reference sequence). Trimming cost V 1 base and J 0 bases, with 11 bases left between them. CDR3 in DNA: TGTGCCAGCAGCTTAGGTTTACGGGGAAGCACAGATACGCAGTATTTT. Protein sequence: CASSLGLRGSTDTQYF. Together with reference TRBV7-9 and TRBJ2-3, the CDR3 gives the full variable domain: DTGVSQNPRHKITKRGQNVTFRCDPISEHNRLYWYRQTLGQGPEFLTYFQNEAQLEKSRLLSDRFSAERPKGSFSTLEIQRTEQGDSAMYLCASSLGLRGSTDTQYFGPGTRLTVL.

The chain carries TRBV6-1 and TRBJ2-1; no definite D call. The CDR3 is 13 amino acids. Deletions cut 8 bases from V and 5 bases from J, with 13 bases between. CDR1 MNHNS and CDR2 SASEGT come from the germline V gene. The CDR3 region is CASVGFSNNEQFF. For the CDR3, the DNA is TGTGCCAGCGTGGGGTTTTCGAACAATGAGCAGTTCTTC.

The V and J genes are TRBV19 and TRBJ2-1; the match to TRBD2 covers 10 bases. The CDR3 has 16 residues. V lost 3 bases, J lost 6 bases, and 8 bases stayed unmatched. CDR1 and CDR2 from the germline V gene are LNHDA and SQIVND (reference sequence). CDR3 DNA sequence: TGTGCCAGTAGTATCGGGGTCAGCGGGAGGGCCAATGAGCAGTTCTTC. The encoded protein is CASSIGVSGRANEQFF.

This clonotype was detected a few times. The CDR3 sequence is CSALGIQETQYF. CDR3 in DNA: TGCAGTGCACTGGGAATCCAAGAGACCCAGTACTTC. This chain uses TRBV20-1 with TRBJ2-5; D unclear. The CDR3 spans 12 residues. Germline CDR1 DFQATT, CDR2 SNEGSKA (reference sequence). V was trimmed by 6 bases and J by 1 base, leaving 9 bases between them.

V and J are TRBV20-1 and TRBJ2-2, with D tentatively TRBD1 or TRBD2 (5 bases each). V lost 3 bases and J lost 8, with 10 bases in between. The CDR3 length is 12 residues. Germline V gives CDR1 DFQATT, CDR2 SNEGSKA (reference sequence). The CDR3 DNA reads as TGCAGTGCTAGGAGGGGTAAAGGGGAGCTGTTTTTT. It yields the protein CSARRGKGELFF.

This clonotype was counted ten times or more. The chain employs TRBV12-3 or TRBV12-4 and TRBJ2-3, with D possibly TRBD1 on 5 matching bases. The germline V and J ends were trimmed by 7 bases and 4 bases, with 18 bases remaining between them. This CDR3 has 15 residues. CDR3 DNA sequence: TGTGCCAGCATTTGGGAAAACAGGAAAGCAGATACGCAGTATTTT. As protein: CASIWENRKADTQYF.

The chain couples TRBV10-2 to TRBJ2-4; no definite D call. The V end lost 3 bases, the J end lost 10 bases, and 7 bases lay between the germline ends. Per the germline V gene, CDR1 is WSHSY and CDR2 is SAAADI. The CDR3 contains 11 residues. In DNA, the CDR3 is TGCGCCAGCAGTGACAACAGTATTCAGTACTTC. Amino acids: CASSDNSIQYF.

This rearrangement joins TRBV7-2 to TRBJ2-7; D is unclear. V lost 5 bases, J lost 7 bases, and 15 bases lay in between. The CDR3 runs 13 residues. Germline assignment: CDR1 SGHTA and CDR2 FQGNSA. CDR3 DNA sequence: TGTGCCAGCAGCATAAAACCCCCTTTGGAGCAGTACTTC. This codes for CASSIKPPLEQYF. Combining the CDR3 with reference TRBV7-2 and TRBJ2-7 gives the whole variable domain GAGVSQSPSNKVTEKGKDVELRCDPISGHTALYWYRQSLGQGLEFLIYFQGNSAPDKSGLPSDRFSAERTGGSVSTLTIQRTQQEDSAVYLCASSIKPPLEQYFGPGTRLTVT.

The J gene is TRBJ2-1, the V gene TRBV20-1; 7 bases fit TRBD2. This CDR3 has 13 residues. The germline CDR1 and CDR2 sequences are DFQATT and SNEGSKA (reference sequence). V dropped 3 bases and J dropped 4; count of bases not matched to a gene: 3. The CDR3 nucleotides are TGCAGTGCTAGTGGGGGGGAGTACAATGAGCAGTTCTTC. It translates to CSASGGEYNEQFF.

V gene TRBV7-2 combines with J gene TRBJ2-5; 7 bases line up with TRBD2. The V segment lost 5 bases and the J segment 5 bases; nucleotides outside the gene matches: 8. Germline V gene lookup returns CDR1 SGHTA and CDR2 FQGNSA. This CDR3 comprises 14 residues. The CDR3 reads CASSPMRGSETQYF. In DNA form, the CDR3 reads TGTGCCAGCAGCCCGATGCGGGGGTCGGAGACCCAGTACTTC.

Ten or more counts support this clonotype. The rearrangement links TRBV6-4 to TRBJ1-1; no clear D. The ends were cut back, 2 bases at V and 11 bases at J, with 9 bases in the middle. CDR1 MRHNA and CDR2 SNTAGT come from the germline V gene. CDR3 length: 11 amino acids. Here the CDR3 DNA reads TGTGCCAGCAGTGACGGGTTTTGGGCTTTCTTT. Its translation: CASSDGFWAFF.

The chain links TRBV7-2 to TRBJ2-4, with D possibly being TRBD1 (5 bases). Germline V CDR1 and CDR2: SGHTA, FQGNSA. This CDR3 is built from 16 residues. V shed 4 bases and J shed 5 bases, with 18 bases lying between them. The CDR3 DNA sequence: TGTGCCAGCAGCTCTAGGGCGAGCAGGGTGGAAAACATTCAGTACTTC. Translated: CASSSRASRVENIQYF.

There are a few counts of this clonotype. J is TRBJ2-1 and V is TRBV18; D is ambiguous. In germline, CDR1 is KGHSH, CDR2 LQKENI. This CDR3 contains 15 residues. The ends were cut back, 2 bases at V and 1 base at J, with 9 bases in the middle. The CDR3 sequence is CASSPAGDSYNEQFF. The CDR3 DNA reads as TGTGCCAGCTCACCAGCCGGAGATTCCTACAATGAGCAGTTCTTC.

This chain links TRBV6-1 with TRBJ2-7; TRBD2 matches 9 bases. The germline CDR1 and CDR2 sequences are MNHNS and SASEGT. This CDR3 region has 15 residues. V lost 6 bases to trimming and J lost 5 bases; unmatched junction nucleotides: 11. As DNA, the CDR3 is TGTGCCAGCAGAGTAGCGGGAGTGGGGCTGAACGAGCAGTACTTC. The encoded protein is CASRVAGVGLNEQYF.

The J gene is TRBJ2-3, the V gene TRBV6-4; no definite D call. The CDR3 has 11 residues. Germline assignment: CDR1 MRHNA and CDR2 SNTAGT. Deletions cut 7 bases from V and 4 bases from J, with 6 bases between. The CDR3 protein is CASKYADTQYF. The CDR3 nucleotides are TGTGCCAGCAAATATGCAGATACGCAGTATTTT.

The chain joins TRBV3-1 to TRBJ2-7, with D maybe TRBD2 (5 bases). Trimming took 3 bases from V and 6 from J, leaving 12 bases between them. The germline V gene has CDR1 LGHDT and CDR2 YNNKEL (reference sequence). The CDR3 is 13 residues long. CDR3 bases: TGTGCCAGCAGCCACTCCCTAGCTTCCGAGCAGTACTTC. It codes for CASSHSLASEQYF.

This clonotype was seen repeatedly, ten times or more. The gene calls are TRBV12-3 or TRBV12-4 and TRBJ1-5; 8 positions agree with TRBD1. With V trimmed by 7 bases and J by 2 bases, 4 bases remained unmatched. This CDR3 is 14 amino acids long. CDR3 sequence reads: CASNQQGGNQPQHF. CDR3 nucleotide sequence: TGTGCCAGCAACCAACAGGGGGGCAATCAGCCCCAGCATTTT.

This clonotype was counted between two and nine times. The chain is built from TRBV12-3 or TRBV12-4 and TRBJ2-3; 11 bases match TRBD2. V was clipped by 7 bases and J by 2 bases; unmatched bases: 8. The CDR3 has 16 amino acids. CDR3 nucleotides: TGTGCCAGCACAAAAGGGACTAGCGGTTACACAGATACGCAGTATTTT. This sequence encodes CASTKGTSGYTDTQYF.

This clonotype occurred many times. The chain joins TRBV3-1 to TRBJ1-5; perhaps TRBD1 as D (5 bases). This CDR3 is 12 amino acids long. Germline lookup yields CDR1 LGHDT and CDR2 YNNKEL (reference sequence). V lost 6 bases and J lost 7, with 10 bases in between. Here the CDR3 reads CASSSGDQPQHF. In DNA, the CDR3 is TGTGCCAGCAGTTCCGGGGACCAGCCCCAGCATTTT. The full variable domain, in which reference TRBV3-1 and TRBJ1-5 provide the parts outside the CDR3, is DTAVSQTPKYLVTQMGNDKSIKCEQNLGHDTMYWYKQDSKKFLKIMFSYNNKELIINETVPNRFSPKSPDKAHLNLHINSLELGDSAVYFCASSSGDQPQHFGDGTRLSIL.

The chain employs TRBV14 and TRBJ2-7; D may be TRBD1 (5 bases). This CDR3 is built from 15 residues. Germline V lookup: CDR1 SGHDN, CDR2 FVKESK. With 0 bases removed from V and 2 bases from J, the gap between germline ends came to 11 bases. This CDR3 is CASSQDGRAPYEQYF. The CDR3 DNA is TGTGCCAGCAGCCAAGATGGCAGGGCCCCCTACGAGCAGTACTTC.

This clonotype has only a few counts. The chain joins TRBV25-1 to TRBJ2-2; TRBD1 might be the D (6 bases). V lost 6 bases and J 2 bases, leaving 16 bases between the germline ends. Germline assignment: CDR1 MGHDK and CDR2 SYGVNS. The CDR3 is 16 residues long. The CDR3 nucleotides are TGTGCCAGCAGCGATTCCGGGACACGAAACACCGGGGAGCTGTTTTTT. Translating it yields CASSDSGTRNTGELFF.